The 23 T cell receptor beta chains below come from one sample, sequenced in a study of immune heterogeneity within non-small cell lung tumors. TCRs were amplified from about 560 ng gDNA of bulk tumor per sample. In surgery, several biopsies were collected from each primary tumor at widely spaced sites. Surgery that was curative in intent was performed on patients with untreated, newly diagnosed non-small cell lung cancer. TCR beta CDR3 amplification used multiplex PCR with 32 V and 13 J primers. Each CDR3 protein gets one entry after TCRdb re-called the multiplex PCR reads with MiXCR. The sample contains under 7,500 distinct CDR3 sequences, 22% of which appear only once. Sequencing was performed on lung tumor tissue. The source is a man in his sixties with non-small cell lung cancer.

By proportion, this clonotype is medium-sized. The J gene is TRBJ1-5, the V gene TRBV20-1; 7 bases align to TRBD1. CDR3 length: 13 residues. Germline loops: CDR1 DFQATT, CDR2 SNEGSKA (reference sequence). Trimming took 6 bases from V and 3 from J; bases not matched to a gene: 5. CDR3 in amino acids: CSAGDSLNQPQHF. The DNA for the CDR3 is TGCAGTGCAGGGGACAGCCTCAATCAGCCCCAGCATTTT.

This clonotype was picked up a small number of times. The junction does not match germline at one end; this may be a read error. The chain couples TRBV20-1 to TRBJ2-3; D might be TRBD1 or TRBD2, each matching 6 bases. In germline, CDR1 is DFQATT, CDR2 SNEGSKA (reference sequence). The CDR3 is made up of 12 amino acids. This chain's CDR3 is CNARGAEDTQYF. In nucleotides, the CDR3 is TGCAATGCTAGGGGGGCGGAAGATACGCAGTATTTT.

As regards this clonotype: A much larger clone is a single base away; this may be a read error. The CDR3 spells CSARDQVGAPTGELFF. DNA for the CDR3: TGCAGTGCTAGAGATCAAGTGGGGGCGCCCACCGGGGAGCTGTTTTTT. V is TRBV20-1 and J is TRBJ2-2; D is perhaps TRBD1 (6 bases). With 0 bases removed from V and 4 bases from J, the gap between germline ends came to 15 bases. Looked up from germline, CDR1 is DFQATT and CDR2 is SNEGSKA (reference sequence). There are 16 residues in the CDR3.

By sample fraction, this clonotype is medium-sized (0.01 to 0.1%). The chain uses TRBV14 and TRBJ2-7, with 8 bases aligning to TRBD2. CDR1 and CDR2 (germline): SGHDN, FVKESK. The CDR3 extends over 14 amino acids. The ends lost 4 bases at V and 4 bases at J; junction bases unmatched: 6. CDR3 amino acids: CASSPRGGRYEQYF. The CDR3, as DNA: TGTGCCAGCAGCCCCAGAGGCGGGAGGTACGAGCAGTACTTC.

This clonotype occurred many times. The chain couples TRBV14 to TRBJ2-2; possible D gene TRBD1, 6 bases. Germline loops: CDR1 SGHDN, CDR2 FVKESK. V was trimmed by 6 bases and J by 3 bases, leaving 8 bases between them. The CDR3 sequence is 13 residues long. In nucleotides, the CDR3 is TGTGCCAGCAGAAGACAGGACACCGGGGAGCTGTTTTTT. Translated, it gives CASRRQDTGELFF. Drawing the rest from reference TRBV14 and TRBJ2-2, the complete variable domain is EAGVTQFPSHSVIEKGQTVTLRCDPISGHDNLYWYRRVMGKEIKFLLHFVKESKQDESGMPNNRFLAERTGGTYSTLKVQPAELEDSGVYFCASRRQDTGELFFGEGSRLTVL.

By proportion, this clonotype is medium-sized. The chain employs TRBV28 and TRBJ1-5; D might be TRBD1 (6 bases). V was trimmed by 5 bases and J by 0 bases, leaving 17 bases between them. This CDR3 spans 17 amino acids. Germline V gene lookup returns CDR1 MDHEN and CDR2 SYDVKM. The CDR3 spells CASSPPGTRDSNQPQHF. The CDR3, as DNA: TGTGCCAGCAGTCCACCCGGGACACGAGATAGCAATCAGCCCCAGCATTTT.

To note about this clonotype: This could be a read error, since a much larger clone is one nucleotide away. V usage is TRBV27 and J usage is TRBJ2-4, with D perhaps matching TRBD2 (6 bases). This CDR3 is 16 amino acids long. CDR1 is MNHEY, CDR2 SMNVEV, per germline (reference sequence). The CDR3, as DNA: TGTTCCAGCACCCCCGCGGGGCCCCTAGCCAAAAACATTCAGTACTTC. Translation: CSSTPAGPLAKNIQYF.

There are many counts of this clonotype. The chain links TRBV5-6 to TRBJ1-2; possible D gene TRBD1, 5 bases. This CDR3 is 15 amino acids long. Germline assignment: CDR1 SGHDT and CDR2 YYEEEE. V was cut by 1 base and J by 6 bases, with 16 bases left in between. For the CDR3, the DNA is TGTGCCAGCAGCTTGACAGATTTGGGGCGGCATGGCTACACCTTC. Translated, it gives CASSLTDLGRHGYTF.

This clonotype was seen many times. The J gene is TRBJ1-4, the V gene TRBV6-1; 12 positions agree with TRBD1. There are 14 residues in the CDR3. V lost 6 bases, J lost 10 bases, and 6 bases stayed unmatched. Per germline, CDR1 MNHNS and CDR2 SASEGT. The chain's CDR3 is CASSRDRGRAKLFF. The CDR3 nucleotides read TGTGCCAGCAGCCGGGACAGGGGGCGGGCAAAACTGTTTTTT.

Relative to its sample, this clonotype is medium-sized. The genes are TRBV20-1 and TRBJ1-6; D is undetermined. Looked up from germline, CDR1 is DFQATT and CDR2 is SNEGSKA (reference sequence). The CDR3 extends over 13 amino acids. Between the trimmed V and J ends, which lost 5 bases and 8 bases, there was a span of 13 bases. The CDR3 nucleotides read TGCAGTGCTGTCGGGAGCCGGTATTCACCCCTCCACTTT. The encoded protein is CSAVGSRYSPLHF.

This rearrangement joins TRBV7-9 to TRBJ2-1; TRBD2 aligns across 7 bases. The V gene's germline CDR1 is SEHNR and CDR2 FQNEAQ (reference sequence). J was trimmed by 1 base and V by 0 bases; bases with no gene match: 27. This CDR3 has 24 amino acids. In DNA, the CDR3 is TGTGCCAGCAGCTTAGCGGGGGTGGGCGCAGAGAGTGGGAGGGGTTTCGGGTCCTACAATGAGCAGTTCTTC. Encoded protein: CASSLAGVGAESGRGFGSYNEQFF.

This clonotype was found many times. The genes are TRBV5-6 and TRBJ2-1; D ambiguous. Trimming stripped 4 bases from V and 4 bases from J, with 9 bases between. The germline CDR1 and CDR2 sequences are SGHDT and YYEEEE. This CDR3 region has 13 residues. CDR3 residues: CASSLDLYNEQFF. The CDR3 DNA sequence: TGTGCCAGCAGCCTGGACCTTTACAATGAGCAGTTCTTC.

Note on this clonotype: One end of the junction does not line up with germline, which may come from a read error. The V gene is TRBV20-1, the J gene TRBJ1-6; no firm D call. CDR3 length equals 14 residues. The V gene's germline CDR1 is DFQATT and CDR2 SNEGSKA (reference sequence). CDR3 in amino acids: CSAPSLDLDSALHF. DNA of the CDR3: TGCAGTGCCCCCTCATTGGATCTTGATTCAGCCCTGCACTTT.

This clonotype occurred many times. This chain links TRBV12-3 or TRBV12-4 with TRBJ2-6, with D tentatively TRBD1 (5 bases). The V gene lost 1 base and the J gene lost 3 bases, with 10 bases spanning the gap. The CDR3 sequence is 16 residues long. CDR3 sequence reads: CASSLGQLFGANVLTF. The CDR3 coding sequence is TGTGCCAGCAGTTTAGGACAGCTCTTTGGGGCCAACGTCCTGACTTTC.

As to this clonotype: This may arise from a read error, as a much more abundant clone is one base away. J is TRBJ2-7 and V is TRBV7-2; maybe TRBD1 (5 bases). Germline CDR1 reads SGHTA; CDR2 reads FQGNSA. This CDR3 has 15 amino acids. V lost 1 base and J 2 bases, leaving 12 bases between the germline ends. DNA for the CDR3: TGTGCCAGCAGCTTAGTTCCGGACACGGCCTACGAGCAGTACTTC. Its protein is CASSLVPDTAYEQYF.

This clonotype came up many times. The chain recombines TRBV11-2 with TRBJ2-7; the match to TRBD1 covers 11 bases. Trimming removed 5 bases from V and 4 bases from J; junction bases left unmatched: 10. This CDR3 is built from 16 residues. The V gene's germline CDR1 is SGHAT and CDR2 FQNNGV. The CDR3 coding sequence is TGTGCCAGCAGCCCGCGGGGTGGGACAGGGGGGTACGAGCAGTACTTC. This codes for CASSPRGGTGGYEQYF. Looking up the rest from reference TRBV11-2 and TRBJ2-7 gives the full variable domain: EAGVAQSPRYKIIEKRQSVAFWCNPISGHATLYWYQQILGQGPKLLIQFQNNGVVDDSQLPKDRFSAERLKGVDSTLKIQPAKLEDSAVYLCASSPRGGTGGYEQYFGPGTRLTVT.

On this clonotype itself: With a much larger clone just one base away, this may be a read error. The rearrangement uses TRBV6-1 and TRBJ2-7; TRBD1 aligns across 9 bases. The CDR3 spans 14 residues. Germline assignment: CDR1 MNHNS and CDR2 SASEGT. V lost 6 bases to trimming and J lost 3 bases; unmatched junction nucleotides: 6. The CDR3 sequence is CASRFVTGGYEQYF. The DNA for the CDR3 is TGTGCCAGCAGGTTCGTGACAGGGGGCTACGAGCAGTACTTC.

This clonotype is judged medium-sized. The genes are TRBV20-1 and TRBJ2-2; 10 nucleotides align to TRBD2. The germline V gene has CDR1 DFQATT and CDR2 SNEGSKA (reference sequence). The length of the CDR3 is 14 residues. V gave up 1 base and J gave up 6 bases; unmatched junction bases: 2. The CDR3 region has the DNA TGCAGTGCTAGAGTGAGCGGGAGGGCCGGGGAGCTGTTTTTT. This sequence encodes CSARVSGRAGELFF.

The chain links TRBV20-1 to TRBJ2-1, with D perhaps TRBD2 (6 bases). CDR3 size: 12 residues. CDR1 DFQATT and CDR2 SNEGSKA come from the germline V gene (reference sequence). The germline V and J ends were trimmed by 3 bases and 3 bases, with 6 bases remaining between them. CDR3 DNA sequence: TGCAGTGCTAGCGGGAGCTACAATGAGCAGTTCTTC. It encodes CSASGSYNEQFF.

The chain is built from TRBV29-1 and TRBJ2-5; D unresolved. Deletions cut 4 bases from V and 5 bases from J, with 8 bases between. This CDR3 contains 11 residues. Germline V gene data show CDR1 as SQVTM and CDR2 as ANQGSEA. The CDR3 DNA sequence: TGCAGCGTTGCGGTAACGGAGACCCAGTACTTC. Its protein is CSVAVTETQYF.

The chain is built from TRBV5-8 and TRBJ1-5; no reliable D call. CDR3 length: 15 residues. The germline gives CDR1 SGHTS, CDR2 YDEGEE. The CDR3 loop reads CVGSFEFYSNQPQHF. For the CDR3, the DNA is TGTGTCGGCAGCTTTGAGTTTTATAGCAATCAGCCCCAGCATTTT.

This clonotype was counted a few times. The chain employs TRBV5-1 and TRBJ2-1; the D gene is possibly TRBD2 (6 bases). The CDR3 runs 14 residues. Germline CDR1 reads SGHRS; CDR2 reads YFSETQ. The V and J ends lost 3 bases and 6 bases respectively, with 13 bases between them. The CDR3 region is CASSSGSNLNEQFF. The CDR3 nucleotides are TGCGCCAGCAGCTCCGGGAGTAACCTCAATGAGCAGTTCTTC.

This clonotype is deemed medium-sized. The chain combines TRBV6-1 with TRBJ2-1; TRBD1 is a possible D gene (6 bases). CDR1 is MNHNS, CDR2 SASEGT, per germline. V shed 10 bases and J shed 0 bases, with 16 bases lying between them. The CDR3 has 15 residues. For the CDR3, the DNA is TGTGCCACGATACAGGGCTTAAGCTCCTACAATGAGCAGTTCTTC. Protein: CATIQGLSSYNEQFF.